This TCR beta chain came from a study of shared clonotypes between healthy human individuals. CD4+ cells yielded CD45RA+ naive and CD45RA-negative memory subsets. The germline V and J ends were trimmed by 2 bases and 0 bases, with 14 bases remaining between them. Per the germline V gene, CDR1 is LNHDA and CDR2 is SQIVND (reference sequence). The length of the CDR3 is 17 residues. Data came from immunoSEQ multiplex PCR; TCRdb stores just in-frame clones and leaves some out. In the table there are fewer than 400,000 clones, around 67% of which are singletons. This clone was picked up one time. The sequence was obtained from a man aged 30 to 45 in good health. Sequencing was performed on memory CD4+ T cells sorted from blood. Documented subset: CD45RA-negative fraction. The rearrangement joins TRBV19 to TRBJ1-5; no clear D gene. CDR3 DNA: TGTGCCAGTAGTATAATGGGAGATAGATATAGCAATCAGCCCCAGCATTTT. Protein sequence: CASSIMGDRYSNQPQHF.